The 11 T cell receptor beta chains below were found in one sample sequenced in a study of high-grade serous ovarian cancer treatment subgroups. Tumor samples were obtained before definitive surgery or chemotherapy. Assay used: immunoSEQ multiplex PCR; TCRdb lists only in-frame clones, some missing. In the table there are 35,000 to 45,000 clones, about 79% of which are singletons. The sequencing sample was made of tumor tissue. The origin of the receptors is a human donor with high-grade serous ovarian cancer.

This chain links TRBV5-6 with TRBJ1-1; no clear D gene. The CDR3 runs 12 residues. Trimming cost V 0 bases and J 7 bases, with 7 bases left between them. Germline lookup yields CDR1 SGHDT and CDR2 YYEEEE. The chain's CDR3 is CASSLERYEAFF. The DNA for the CDR3 is TGTGCCAGCAGCTTGGAGCGGTATGAAGCTTTCTTT.

The chain has TRBV28 and TRBJ1-2, with 10 positions matching TRBD1. Germline V gene sequence: CDR1 MDHEN, CDR2 SYDVKM. V lost 6 bases, J lost 7 bases, and 8 bases stayed unmatched. The CDR3 is 14 amino acids. CDR3 sequence: CASSSGTGERGYTF. The CDR3 DNA reads as TGTGCCAGCAGCTCCGGGACAGGGGAACGTGGCTACACCTTC.

This clone was counted once. The rearrangement links TRBV10-3 to TRBJ2-3; possible D gene TRBD1, 6 bases. The V end was cut by 11 bases, the J end by 4 bases, with 22 bases between. Germline V CDR1 and CDR2: ENHRY, SYGVKD. CDR3 length: 15 residues. Here the CDR3 reads CASPRRDICADTQYF. CDR3 in DNA: TGTGCCTCCCCACGCCGGGACATATGTGCAGATACGCAGTATTTT.

The V and J genes are TRBV12-5 and TRBJ2-7; the D is unclear. This CDR3 spans 14 amino acids. The V gene's germline CDR1 is LGHNT and CDR2 FRNRAP. V dropped 2 bases and J dropped 0 bases, with 8 bases sitting between them. The CDR3 reads CASGLFPSSYEQYF. The CDR3 nucleotides read TGTGCTAGTGGTTTGTTCCCGAGCTCCTACGAGCAGTACTTC.

The chain has TRBV7-9 and TRBJ2-1; tentative D call: TRBD1 (6 bases). Deletions cut 1 base from V and 10 bases from J, with 8 bases between. The CDR3 has 12 amino acids. Germline V gives CDR1 SEHNR, CDR2 FQNEAQ (reference sequence). The CDR3 bases are TGTGCCAGCAGCTTAGAAAGGGGGGAGCAGTTCTTC. Protein sequence: CASSLERGEQFF.

The chain employs TRBV2 and TRBJ2-1; unclear D gene. CDR1 and CDR2 from the germline V gene are SNHLY and FYNNEI. This CDR3 has 14 residues. V lost 9 bases and J 6 bases, leaving 18 bases between the germline ends. CDR3 in DNA: TGTGCCAGAGAGAGGAAACGCGGCGCCAATGAGCAGTTCTTC. Its translation: CARERKRGANEQFF.

V and J are TRBV2 and TRBJ1-5, with D unclear. V was trimmed by 5 bases and J by 6 bases, leaving 17 bases between them. CDR1 and CDR2 from the germline V gene are SNHLY and FYNNEI. The CDR3 sequence is 15 residues long. The CDR3, as DNA: TGTGCCAGCAGTTTAGACCTCCCGGCGGGTCAGCCCCAGCATTTT. Translation gives CASSLDLPAGQPQHF.

CDR3 sequence reads: CASSLAHQRKQFF. CDR3 nucleotides: TGTGCCAGCAGCTTAGCGCATCAGCGCAAGCAGTTCTTC. The rearrangement joins TRBV7-7 to TRBJ2-1; D not certain. Germline V gives CDR1 SSHAT, CDR2 FNYEAQ (reference sequence). The V gene lost 0 bases and the J gene lost 11 bases, with 11 bases spanning the gap. The CDR3 loop spans 13 amino acids.

The V gene is TRBV28, the J gene TRBJ2-6, with D tentatively TRBD2 (6 bases). CDR1 is MDHEN, CDR2 SYDVKM, per germline. V was pared by 4 bases and J by 0 bases, with 16 bases between. The CDR3 contains 18 residues. The CDR3 spells CASSSPGGFGSGANVLTF. CDR3 sequence (DNA): TGTGCCAGCAGTTCCCCTGGAGGGTTCGGCTCTGGGGCCAACGTCCTGACTTTC.

The chain is built from TRBV27 and TRBJ2-7; 7 bases are a match to TRBD2. CDR1 is MNHEY, CDR2 SMNVEV, per germline (reference sequence). Losses at the gene ends were 8 bases for V and 3 bases for J; bases not matched to a gene: 7. This CDR3 is built from 13 residues. CDR3 bases: TGTGCCAGCGGGTGGGGCGGGGGCTACGAGCAGTACTTC. The encoded protein is CASGWGGGYEQYF.

The J gene is TRBJ2-1, the V gene TRBV30; TRBD2 matches at 14 bases. Trimming removed 2 bases from V and 7 bases from J; junction bases left unmatched: 1. CDR3 size: 14 residues. CDR1 is GTSNPN and CDR2 is SVGIG in the germline V gene (reference sequence). This CDR3 is CAWSRLAGGNEQFF. The CDR3 DNA reads as TGTGCCTGGAGTAGACTAGCGGGAGGGAATGAGCAGTTCTTC. Complete variable domain (other parts from reference TRBV30 and TRBJ2-1): SQTIHQWPATLVQPVGSPLSLECTVEGTSNPNLYWYRQAAGRGLQLLFYSVGIGQISSEVPQNLSASRPQDRQFILSSKKLLLSDSGFYLCAWSRLAGGNEQFFGPGTRLTVL.